These 26 T cell receptor beta chains originate from one sample sequenced in a study of CXCR3-negative and CXCR3-positive naive CD8 T cells. Study outcomes and limitations: CXCR3-positive naive cells had TRB CDR3s that were more hydrophobic than CXCR3-negative naive cells had.

UMI-labeled 5' RACE yielded the TRB cDNA libraries. Using the 5' RACE reads, TCRdb records one entry per CDR3 protein without DNA. Its listing shows about 89,000 distinct CDR3 sequences. No antigen is known for these receptors. The material sequenced was naive CXCR3+ CD8+ T cells from blood. Described subset: CD45RO-CCR7+CD27+CD95- naive CD8+ T cells expressing CXCR3 (TNR3+). Every receptor here comes from a human donor in good health. Some clones in this sample may be carry-over from other donors' samples.

The CDR3 here is CASSSGGANEQFF. The J gene is TRBJ2-1, the V gene TRBV6-4; the TCRdb D gene call, TRBD2, has no DNA to confirm it. This CDR3 is 13 amino acids long. The germline gives CDR1 MRHNA, CDR2 SNTAGT.

CDR3 in amino acids: CASSRGQGAGTGELFF. The V and J genes are TRBV7-6 and TRBJ2-2; TCRdb indicates TRBD1, and absent DNA this call remains unverified. Per germline, CDR1 SGHVS and CDR2 FNYEAQ. This CDR3 contains 16 residues.

The chain has TRBV6-1 and TRBJ2-1; TCRdb's D call of TRBD1 is untestable without DNA. The germline CDR1 and CDR2 sequences are MNHNS and SASEGT. The length of the CDR3 is 18 residues. The CDR3 here is CASSDPLLGAGVYNEQFF.

This chain links TRBV4-3 with TRBJ2-1; TCRdb names TRBD1, which stays unverified in the absence of DNA. This CDR3 region has 15 residues. The germline V gene encodes CDR1 LGHNA and CDR2 YSLEER. Here the CDR3 reads CASSQEGRGYNEQFF.

The chain joins TRBV29-1 to TRBJ1-2; checking the TCRdb D call of TRBD1 is not possible without DNA. CDR1 is SQVTM and CDR2 is ANQGSEA in the germline V gene. This CDR3 is 11 amino acids long. The CDR3 here is CSARDGYGYTF. Full variable domain (rest looked up from reference TRBV29-1 and TRBJ1-2): SAVISQKPSRDICQRGTSLTIQCQVDSQVTMMFWYRQQPGQSLTLIATANQGSEATYESGFVIDKFPISRPNLTFSTLTVSNMSPEDSSIYLCSARDGYGYTFGSGTRLTVV.

The J gene is TRBJ2-5, the V gene TRBV12-3 or TRBV12-4; the D call from TCRdb, TRBD1, cannot be confirmed without DNA. The CDR3 is made up of 16 amino acids. The CDR3 reads CASSFEATGLGETQYF.

The chain combines TRBV7-6 with TRBJ1-2; the TCRdb call, TRBD1, lacks DNA for checking. Germline loops: CDR1 SGHVS, CDR2 FNYEAQ. CDR3 length: 17 amino acids. The CDR3 here is CASSLGSLGTGGFGYTF.

The chain combines TRBV7-3 with TRBJ2-5. The CDR3 runs 14 residues. Germline V lookup: CDR1 SGHTA, CDR2 FQGTGA. CDR3 in amino acids: CASSEGYSQETQYF.

The chain employs TRBV20-1 and TRBJ2-1; there is no DNA to check the TCRdb D call of TRBD1. Germline assignment: CDR1 DFQATT and CDR2 SNEGSKA (reference sequence). The CDR3 extends over 14 amino acids. The CDR3 here is CSAVGGSSYNEQFF.

The chain combines TRBV14 with TRBJ2-5. The CDR3 is made up of 14 amino acids. In germline, CDR1 is SGHDN, CDR2 FVKESK. CDR3: CASSQFTQQETQYF.

The CDR3 region is CASRLATGGRRTEAFF. The V gene is TRBV12-2, the J gene TRBJ1-1; the TCRdb D gene call, TRBD1, has no DNA to confirm it. TRBV12-2 is termed a pseudogene. The CDR3 loop spans 16 amino acids.

The J gene is TRBJ2-1, the V gene TRBV7-6; TCRdb picks TRBD2, but there is no DNA to check that call. CDR1 is SGHVS and CDR2 is FNYEAQ in the germline V gene. The CDR3 is 16 amino acids. This CDR3 is CASSPRVGAGGDEQFF. Full variable domain (outside the CDR3, taken from reference TRBV7-6 and TRBJ2-1): GAGVSQSPRYKVTKRGQDVALRCDPISGHVSLYWYRQALGQGPEFLTYFNYEAQQDKSGLPNDRFSAERPEGSISTLTIQRTEQRDSAMYRCASSPRVGAGGDEQFFGPGTRLTVL.

The rearrangement links TRBV28 to TRBJ1-1. There are 13 residues in the CDR3. The germline V gene encodes CDR1 MDHEN and CDR2 SYDVKM. CDR3 residues: CASSWVENTEAFF.

The chain is built from TRBV20-1 and TRBJ1-2; the D gene TCRdb calls, TRBD1, cannot be checked with no DNA. CDR1 and CDR2 (germline): DFQATT, SNEGSKA (reference sequence). This CDR3 has 13 amino acids. CDR3 in amino acids: CSARDIAGGGYTF.

The chain has TRBV15 and TRBJ2-3; there is no DNA to check the TCRdb D call of TRBD2. The CDR3 consists of 16 residues. Germline V gives CDR1 LNHNV, CDR2 YYDKDF (reference sequence). The CDR3 protein is CATSPPFGSGQYTQYF.

Here the CDR3 reads CASSRIGEKETQYF. The chain has TRBV19 and TRBJ2-5; TCRdb lists TRBD1, though no DNA is available to test this call. Germline V gene lookup returns CDR1 LNHDA and CDR2 SQIVND (reference sequence). There are 14 residues in the CDR3.

The V call is TRBV12-3 or TRBV12-4, the J call TRBJ2-7; TCRdb outputs TRBD2, but without DNA this stays unchecked. This CDR3 region has 13 residues. The CDR3 protein is CASNRGKSDEQYF.

The V gene is TRBV28, the J gene TRBJ1-5; no DNA is available, so the TRBD1 call from TCRdb remains unchecked. CDR1 MDHEN and CDR2 SYDVKM come from the germline V gene. The CDR3 runs to 17 residues. CDR3: CASSLSYLTGPNQPQHF.

This chain joins TRBV12-3 or TRBV12-4 and TRBJ2-2; TCRdb indicates TRBD1, and absent DNA this call remains unverified. This CDR3 is built from 14 residues. CDR3 protein: CASSTGAGTGELFF.

The chain employs TRBV29-1 and TRBJ1-1; TCRdb indicates TRBD1, and absent DNA this call remains unverified. The CDR3 spans 14 residues. Germline CDR1 is SQVTM and CDR2 is ANQGSEA. The CDR3 here is CSVEYPQGATEAFF.

The chain has TRBV20-1 and TRBJ2-7; TCRdb designates TRBD2, a call that cannot be tested without DNA. The CDR3 runs 13 residues. Germline values: CDR1 DFQATT, CDR2 SNEGSKA (reference sequence). Here the CDR3 reads CSARRLAGDEQYF.

The chain uses TRBV11-2 and TRBJ2-7. The CDR3 covers 15 residues. Per the germline V gene, CDR1 is SGHAT and CDR2 is FQNNGV. CDR3 in amino acids: CASSWAGLSNYEQYF.

The chain carries TRBV6-5 and TRBJ2-1. The CDR3 consists of 15 residues. CDR1 and CDR2 from the germline V gene are MNHEY and SVGAGI. CDR3 region: CASSYSGTPYNEQFF.

The rearrangement links TRBV28 to TRBJ2-7. Germline V gene lookup returns CDR1 MDHEN and CDR2 SYDVKM. This CDR3 spans 13 amino acids. Here the CDR3 reads CASSPLTSYEQYF.

The CDR3 region is CASSDGPYNEQFF. V gene TRBV6-4 combines with J gene TRBJ2-1. This CDR3 spans 13 amino acids. Per germline, CDR1 MRHNA and CDR2 SNTAGT.

The chain carries TRBV28 and TRBJ2-1; TCRdb's D gene call, TRBD1, goes unchecked for lack of DNA. The CDR3 is 15 amino acids. The germline V gene encodes CDR1 MDHEN and CDR2 SYDVKM. CDR3 protein: CASSSPPSRGHEQFF.